The 27 T cell receptor beta chains given below trace back to one sample, sequenced in a study of blood T cell repertoires in COVID-19. The assay was immunoSEQ multiplex PCR, and TCRdb's table has in-frame clones only and misses some. The top ten hold approximately 0.65% of the sample, which has more than 400,000 clones, roughly 87% seen once. Sequenced material: PBMCs or T cells enriched from blood (not recorded which). The receptors shown here come from a man between 18 and 29 years old who had recovered from COVID-19.

The chain couples TRBV18 to TRBJ1-4, with 7 nucleotides matching TRBD1. This CDR3 contains 16 residues. V was pared by 0 bases and J by 8 bases, with 9 bases of the junction left unmatched. Germline V gene sequence: CDR1 KGHSH, CDR2 LQKENI. CDR3 protein: CASSPPGRGFTEKLFF. The DNA of the CDR3 is TGTGCCAGCTCACCACCAGGCAGGGGGTTCACCGAAAAACTGTTTTTT.

The CDR3 region has the DNA TGTGCCAGCAGCCTCCCTGTCGTGGGGGGGTCAGTGGCTGAAGCTTTCTTT. As protein: CASSLPVVGGSVAEAFF. The chain recombines TRBV28 with TRBJ1-1; D may be TRBD1 (5 bases). CDR3 length: 17 amino acids. Trimming stripped 6 bases from V and 6 bases from J, with 26 bases between. Germline lookup yields CDR1 MDHEN and CDR2 SYDVKM.

The chain carries TRBV12-3 or TRBV12-4 and TRBJ2-1; D is ambiguous. The CDR3 runs to 13 residues. Trimming left V 5 bases short and J 4 bases short, with 9 bases between. CDR3 protein: CASSPSRYNEQFF. CDR3 DNA: TGTGCCAGCAGTCCTTCTAGGTACAATGAGCAGTTCTTC.

This chain connects TRBV29-1 to TRBJ2-4; D may be TRBD1 (5 bases). The V gene lost 7 bases and the J gene lost 5 bases, with 15 bases spanning the gap. Germline loops: CDR1 SQVTM, CDR2 ANQGSEA. The CDR3 is 13 residues long. CDR3 loop: CSALDSVQNIQYF. The DNA for the CDR3 is TGCAGCGCACTCGACAGTGTCCAAAACATTCAGTACTTC.

The V and J genes are TRBV2 and TRBJ1-2, with D perhaps matching TRBD1 (6 bases). Germline loops: CDR1 SNHLY, CDR2 FYNNEI. Trimming took 6 bases from V and 4 from J, leaving 15 bases between them. The CDR3 spans 14 residues. This CDR3 reads CASRTQGRSYGYTF. The CDR3 nucleotides are TGTGCCAGCAGGACACAGGGACGAAGCTATGGCTACACCTTC.

This chain links TRBV6-1 with TRBJ2-5; D gene ambiguous. CDR3 length: 13 residues. Germline values: CDR1 MNHNS, CDR2 SASEGT. Trimming pared 1 base from V and 4 bases from J, leaving 7 bases between. The CDR3 bases are TGTGCCAGCAGTGAAGAAAGAGGAGAGACCCAGTACTTC. Its translation: CASSEERGETQYF.

The V and J genes are TRBV11-1 and TRBJ1-1; D gene unclear. The germline V and J ends were trimmed by 7 bases and 6 bases, with 15 bases remaining between them. There are 13 residues in the CDR3. Germline loops: CDR1 SGHAT, CDR2 FQDESV (reference sequence). In DNA, the CDR3 is TGTGCCAGCACCCACCGTGGCCGATCTGAAGCTTTCTTT. Translated, it gives CASTHRGRSEAFF.

This clone was seen just once. The V call is TRBV19, the J call TRBJ2-1; tentative D call: TRBD1 (6 bases). Germline V CDR1 and CDR2: LNHDA, SQIVND (reference sequence). The CDR3 loop spans 14 amino acids. V dropped 3 bases and J dropped 6 bases, with 12 bases sitting between them. The CDR3 is CASSIGQGSNEQFF. The CDR3 DNA sequence: TGTGCCAGTAGTATCGGTCAGGGGAGCAATGAGCAGTTCTTC.

CDR3 residues: CAWSVYGTGGAVREKLFF. The DNA of the CDR3 is TGTGCCTGGAGTGTGTACGGGACAGGGGGCGCGGTACGGGAAAAACTGTTTTTT. The J gene is TRBJ1-4, the V gene TRBV30, with 12 positions matching TRBD1. The germline CDR1 and CDR2 sequences are GTSNPN and SVGIG (reference sequence). The CDR3 runs 18 residues. J gave up 8 bases and V 0 bases, and 13 bases lay outside the gene matches. The full variable domain, its missing parts supplied by reference TRBV30 and TRBJ1-4, is SQTIHQWPATLVQPVGSPLSLECTVEGTSNPNLYWYRQAAGRGLQLLFYSVGIGQISSEVPQNLSASRPQDRQFILSSKKLLLSDSGFYLCAWSVYGTGGAVREKLFFGSGTQLSVL.

V is TRBV27 and J is TRBJ2-1, with 7 bases matching TRBD2. This CDR3 region has 15 residues. Per the germline V gene, CDR1 is MNHEY and CDR2 is SMNVEV (reference sequence). Trimming took 8 bases from V and 1 from J; bases not matched to a gene: 8. Written as DNA, the CDR3 is TGTGCCAGCGGCCGAGCGGGGAAGTCCTACAATGAGCAGTTCTTC. It codes for CASGRAGKSYNEQFF.

This chain links TRBV4-1 with TRBJ2-7; a possible D gene is TRBD2 (6 bases). V lost 2 bases and J lost 4, with 15 bases in between. The germline V gene has CDR1 MGHRA and CDR2 YSYEKL. The CDR3 totals 15 residues. CDR3 nucleotides: TGCGCCAGCAGCCAAAACTGGGACTCGCCATACGAGCAGTACTTC. Translating it yields CASSQNWDSPYEQYF.

The chain carries TRBV12-5 and TRBJ1-1; D uncertain. The CDR3 consists of 16 residues. The germline CDR1 and CDR2 sequences are LGHNT and FRNRAP. V was clipped by 5 bases and J by 4 bases, with 20 bases between them. CDR3 sequence: CASGPTGHRGGTEAFF. Written as DNA, the CDR3 is TGTGCTAGTGGTCCTACCGGCCATCGGGGAGGCACTGAAGCTTTCTTT.

This clone was counted once. The chain uses TRBV28 and TRBJ1-2; tentatively, D is TRBD1 (5 bases). V was trimmed by 5 bases and J by 0 bases, leaving 16 bases between them. CDR1 MDHEN and CDR2 SYDVKM come from the germline V gene. The CDR3 has 16 amino acids. The CDR3 sequence: CASSPRGTTANYGYTF. For the CDR3, the DNA is TGTGCCAGCAGTCCGCGGGGCACCACAGCTAACTATGGCTACACCTTC.

CDR3 loop: CASTRQGNTEAFF. As DNA, the CDR3 is TGTGCCAGCACGAGACAGGGGAACACTGAAGCTTTCTTT. The chain recombines TRBV2 with TRBJ1-1, with 7 positions matching TRBD1. This CDR3 contains 13 residues. The germline V gene encodes CDR1 SNHLY and CDR2 FYNNEI. V was pared by 7 bases and J by 1 base, with 3 bases of the junction left unmatched. Filled out from reference TRBV2 and TRBJ1-1, the complete variable domain reads EPEVTQTPSHQVTQMGQEVILRCVPISNHLYFYWYRQILGQKVEFLVSFYNNEISEKSEIFDDQFSVERPDGSNFTLKIRSTKLEDSAMYFCASTRQGNTEAFFGQGTRLTVV.

The chain's CDR3 is CASSLAGLENNEQFF. CDR3 in DNA: TGCGCCAGCAGCTTGGCTGGCCTAGAAAACAATGAGCAGTTCTTC. This chain links TRBV5-1 with TRBJ2-1, with D unclear. The CDR3 extends over 15 amino acids. CDR1 is SGHRS, CDR2 YFSETQ, per germline. V was cut by 0 bases and J by 5 bases, with 12 bases left in between.

The chain carries TRBV2 and TRBJ1-1, with 7 bases fitting TRBD1. V lost 4 bases, J lost 4 bases, and 6 bases stayed unmatched. Germline V gives CDR1 SNHLY, CDR2 FYNNEI. This CDR3 has 14 residues. CDR3 nucleotide sequence: TGTGCCAGCAGTGCTGACAGGGCGGGCACTGAAGCTTTCTTT. This translates into CASSADRAGTEAFF.

This clone was seen once. In DNA form, the CDR3 reads TGTGCCAGCCCTGGCGGGACAGTAAAGAACACTGAAGCTTTCTTT. Translating gives CASPGGTVKNTEAFF. The rearrangement uses TRBV7-9 and TRBJ1-1; 7 nucleotides line up with TRBD1. This CDR3 is 15 amino acids long. Germline-derived CDR1 and CDR2 are SEHNR and FQNEAQ (reference sequence). With 8 bases clipped from V and 1 base from J, the junction kept 10 bases outside the gene matches.

This chain connects TRBV5-6 to TRBJ1-2; 8 nucleotides line up with TRBD1. The CDR3 sequence is 17 residues long. The V and J ends lost 1 base and 4 bases, in that order; junction bases with no gene match: 12. Germline CDR1 is SGHDT and CDR2 is YYEEEE. CDR3 region: CASSLRGAGGRFYGYTF. The CDR3 nucleotides are TGTGCCAGCAGCTTGAGGGGAGCAGGGGGCAGATTCTATGGCTACACCTTC.

This sequence joins TRBV10-1 and TRBJ2-3; TRBD2 aligns across 15 bases. Germline assignment: CDR1 WNHNN and CDR2 SYGVQD (reference sequence). There are 18 residues in the CDR3. V lost 11 bases, J lost 0 bases, and 12 bases stayed unmatched. The CDR3 DNA sequence: TGCGCCCCAAGGGGACTAGCGGGGGGAACTTATAGCACAGATACGCAGTATTTT. Its translation is CAPRGLAGGTYSTDTQYF.

J is TRBJ2-1 and V is TRBV18; 7 nucleotides match TRBD1. The CDR3 is 16 residues long. Per the germline V gene, CDR1 is KGHSH and CDR2 is LQKENI. The V gene end was trimmed by 3 bases and the J gene end by 5 bases; junction bases not matched to a gene: 10. The CDR3 coding sequence is TGTGCCAGCTCACCCCTAATTGGACAGGAGAACAATGAGCAGTTCTTC. Its protein product is CASSPLIGQENNEQFF.

The chain joins TRBV7-9 to TRBJ1-4, with a tentative D call TRBD1 (5 bases). Germline lookup yields CDR1 SEHNR and CDR2 FQNEAQ (reference sequence). V shed 0 bases and J shed 4 bases, with 12 bases lying between them. CDR3 size: 16 residues. CDR3 DNA sequence: TGTGCCAGCAGCTTAGCGGTAGGGGCAATTAATGAAAAACTGTTTTTT. Translation gives CASSLAVGAINEKLFF.

This rearrangement joins TRBV2 to TRBJ1-2; D possibly corresponds to TRBD1 (6 bases). CDR3 size: 14 residues. Germline CDR1 SNHLY, CDR2 FYNNEI. V lost 4 bases and J lost 4, with 13 bases in between. The CDR3 nucleotides are TGTGCCAGCAGTGGTAGGGGGAAGTTCTATGGCTACACCTTC. Its protein is CASSGRGKFYGYTF.

The V gene is TRBV19, the J gene TRBJ2-5; the D gene is possibly TRBD1 (6 bases). The length of the CDR3 is 15 residues. The germline CDR1 and CDR2 sequences are LNHDA and SQIVND (reference sequence). V lost 6 bases to trimming and J lost 0 bases, with 14 bases between them. This chain's CDR3 is CASRGRGQNQETQYF. In DNA, the CDR3 is TGTGCCAGTAGAGGCCGAGGACAGAACCAAGAGACCCAGTACTTC.

The chain employs TRBV3-1 (or the pseudogene TRBV3-2) and TRBJ1-4; D not certain. Germline V gene lookup returns CDR1 LGHDT and CDR2 YNNKEL (reference sequence). This CDR3 has 13 amino acids. Deletions cut 7 bases from V and 4 bases from J, with 10 bases between. The CDR3 protein is CASTPKSNEKLFF. The DNA for the CDR3 is TGTGCCAGCACCCCTAAAAGTAATGAAAAACTGTTTTTT.

This clone was seen only once. The gene calls are TRBV6-4 and TRBJ1-6; D is undetermined. Germline assignment: CDR1 MRHNA and CDR2 SNTAGT. The CDR3 loop spans 13 amino acids. Between the trimmed V and J ends, which lost 2 bases and 7 bases, there was a span of 6 bases. In DNA form, the CDR3 reads TGTGCCAGCAGTGACAATCGGAATTCACCCCTCCACTTT. It encodes CASSDNRNSPLHF.

This rearrangement joins TRBV24-1 to TRBJ1-2; a possible D gene is TRBD1 (6 bases). CDR3 length equals 13 residues. CDR1 and CDR2 from the germline V gene are KGHDR and SFDVKD. The V and J ends lost 5 bases and 3 bases respectively, with 9 bases between them. CDR3 loop: CATSAQGHYGYTF. In DNA form, the CDR3 reads TGTGCCACCAGTGCTCAGGGGCACTATGGCTACACCTTC.

Only one count was recorded for this clone. V gene TRBV30 combines with J gene TRBJ2-1; 9 bases agree with TRBD2. J gave up 10 bases and V 2 bases, and 9 bases lay outside the gene matches. CDR3 size: 14 residues. Germline CDR1 GTSNPN, CDR2 SVGIG (reference sequence). This chain's CDR3 is CAWSLAGDISEQFF. CDR3 DNA sequence: TGTGCCTGGAGTTTAGCGGGAGATATCTCCGAGCAGTTCTTC.